This is a list of T cell receptor beta chains from one sample in a study of control samples from healthy donors and cancer patients. Some clones are missing from TCRdb's copy, which holds only in-frame ones; the method was immunoSEQ multiplex PCR. The sample contains about 170,000 clones, 85% to 95% of which appear only once. Source material: blood. The receptors were sampled from a woman aged 55-75 years in good health. Both conserved end residues are trimmed from each CDR3. Clone size, where shown, is once, few, many, or a class for clones that have expanded.

v_gene: TRBV7-9; abundance: NA; CDR3aa: ASSGNEQF
v_gene: TRBV9; abundance: NA; CDR3aa: ASSLYTGPGDREETQY
v_gene: TRBV12-3/TRBV12-4; abundance: NA; CDR3aa: ASSLEGAQPQH
v_gene: TRBV19; abundance: NA; CDR3aa: ASRYKTGSGNQPQH
v_gene: TRBV27; abundance: NA; CDR3aa: ASSYRTAQSASPLH
v_gene: TRBV6-2/TRBV6-3; abundance: once; CDR3aa: ASSIRDGGWGYT
v_gene: TRBV10-3; abundance: NA; CDR3aa: AISDLGRDNNEQF
v_gene: TRBV3-1/TRBV3-2; abundance: NA; CDR3aa: ASSPVSRGSGNTIY
v_gene: TRBV7-2; abundance: NA; CDR3aa: ASSLTGAYNSPLH
v_gene: TRBV4-2; abundance: once; CDR3aa: ASTSAPGYGYT
v_gene: TRBV19; abundance: once; CDR3aa: ASSFTNNSPLH
v_gene: TRBV5-4; abundance: NA; CDR3aa: ASSTGTGINYGYT
v_gene: TRBV12-3/TRBV12-4; abundance: NA; CDR3aa: ASSRVYTIY
v_gene: TRBV15; abundance: once; CDR3aa: ATSRRSGTDEAF